This TCR beta chain was documented in a study of control samples from healthy donors and cancer patients. Using immunoSEQ multiplex PCR, the repertoire was profiled, and TCRdb retains in-frame clones only, with some absent. The sample holds under 150,000 clones, approximately 91% seen once. Germline lookup yields CDR1 SGHTA and CDR2 FQGNSA. The germline V and J ends were trimmed by 5 bases and 0 bases, with 13 bases remaining between them. This CDR3 is built from 15 residues. The TCR originated in a woman in her thirties in good health. Sequencing was performed on blood. This chain joins TRBV7-2 and TRBJ1-1; no clear D. The CDR3: CASSPRERLNTEAFF. The DNA for the CDR3 is TGTGCCAGCAGCCCGAGAGAACGCTTGAACACTGAAGCTTTCTTT.